What follows are 12 T cell receptor beta chains derived from one specimen sequenced in a study of shared clonotypes between healthy human individuals. Measured with immunoSEQ multiplex PCR; TCRdb has only the in-frame clones, and not every one. The data hold a few hundred thousand clones, with more than 75% observed a single time. Source material: memory CD8+ T cells sorted from blood. Subset reported: CD45RO+ cells pooled with CCR7-negative TemRA cells. The receptors derive from a man between 18 and 35 years old in good health.

The rearrangement links TRBV9 to TRBJ1-2; TRBD1 is a possible D gene (5 bases). From germline, CDR1 is SGDLS and CDR2 YYNGEE. V was shortened by 8 bases and J by 7 bases, with 12 bases between the two germline ends. CDR3 length equals 11 residues. The chain's CDR3 is CASSGWRGYTF. CDR3 nucleotide sequence: TGTGCCAGTTCAGGGTGGCGTGGCTACACCTTC.

The chain recombines TRBV5-6 with TRBJ2-1; 7 nucleotides line up with TRBD1. The CDR3 has 16 residues. Germline V lookup: CDR1 SGHDT, CDR2 YYEEEE. The ends lost 0 bases at V and 5 bases at J; junction bases unmatched: 8. The CDR3 region is CASSLEWAGGHNEQFF. CDR3 sequence (DNA): TGTGCCAGCAGCTTGGAATGGGCAGGGGGTCACAATGAGCAGTTCTTC.

Points on this clone: One end of the junction does not line up with germline, which may come from a read error. This rearrangement joins TRBV4-1 to TRBJ1-2, with D possibly being TRBD1 (6 bases). CDR1 MGHRA and CDR2 YSYEKL come from the germline V gene. This CDR3 spans 15 amino acids. DNA of the CDR3: TGCGCCAGCAGCGAAGACGTAGGGGGTAACTATGGCTACACCTTC. Its translation: CASSEDVGGNYGYTF.

Written as DNA, the CDR3 is TGTGCCAGCAGGAGCGGGGTTGCCTACAATGAGCAGTTCTTC. It yields the protein CASRSGVAYNEQFF. The rearrangement joins TRBV6-1 to TRBJ2-1; 7 nucleotides align to TRBD2. The CDR3 covers 14 residues. Per germline, CDR1 MNHNS and CDR2 SASEGT. V was pared by 6 bases and J by 2 bases, with 4 bases of the junction left unmatched.

This clone was seen a single time. The V call is TRBV4-1, the J call TRBJ1-2; 7 bases fit TRBD1. Germline-derived CDR1 and CDR2 are MGHRA and YSYEKL. This CDR3 region has 15 residues. V was clipped by 4 bases and J by 4 bases; unmatched bases: 9. The CDR3 DNA reads TGCGCCAGCAGCCCATCAGGGGGAAGCGGCTATGGCTACACCTTC. This sequence encodes CASSPSGGSGYGYTF.

The chain has TRBV5-6 and TRBJ2-1; possibly TRBD1 for D (6 bases). V was cut by 4 bases and J by 10 bases, with 12 bases left in between. Germline CDR1 is SGHDT and CDR2 is YYEEEE. The CDR3 consists of 12 residues. CDR3 DNA sequence: TGTGCCAGCAGCGATGGGACACTAGAGCAGTTCTTC. It codes for CASSDGTLEQFF.

The table lists this clone with a count of one. The rearrangement joins TRBV6-6 to TRBJ1-4; no firm D call. The CDR3 consists of 11 residues. Trimming shortened V by 11 bases and J by 1 base, and 5 bases separated the two germline ends. From germline, CDR1 is MNHNY and CDR2 SVGAGI (reference sequence). CDR3 region: CAVGTNEKLFF. The CDR3 region has the DNA TGTGCCGTTGGAACTAATGAAAAACTGTTTTTT.

The J gene is TRBJ1-3, the V gene TRBV14; possible D gene TRBD1, 6 bases. Trimming removed 3 bases from V and 3 bases from J, with 15 bases in between. CDR1 is SGHDN and CDR2 is FVKESK in the germline V gene. The CDR3 loop spans 16 amino acids. The CDR3: CASSHLQGSRGNTIYF. As DNA, the CDR3 is TGTGCCAGCAGCCATCTACAGGGCTCGCGTGGAAACACCATATATTTT. Together with reference TRBV14 and TRBJ1-3, the CDR3 gives the full variable domain: EAGVTQFPSHSVIEKGQTVTLRCDPISGHDNLYWYRRVMGKEIKFLLHFVKESKQDESGMPNNRFLAERTGGTYSTLKVQPAELEDSGVYFCASSHLQGSRGNTIYFGEGSWLTVV.

The chain uses TRBV27 and TRBJ2-7; 12 bases are shared with TRBD2. V lost 4 bases, J lost 1 base, and 11 bases stayed unmatched. This CDR3 spans 18 amino acids. Germline CDR1 MNHEY, CDR2 SMNVEV (reference sequence). The CDR3 loop reads CASSSLSTSGGMSYEQYF. CDR3 coding DNA: TGTGCCAGCAGTTCCCTCTCGACTAGCGGGGGTATGTCCTACGAGCAGTACTTC.

In this sample, this clone turned up a few times. The V and J genes are TRBV13 and TRBJ2-7, with D uncertain. The CDR3 totals 11 residues. V was pared by 4 bases and J by 3 bases, with 4 bases between. The germline V gene encodes CDR1 PRHDT and CDR2 FYEKMQ (reference sequence). CDR3 bases: TGTGCCAGCAGCTCCGGCTACGAGCAGTACTTC. This codes for CASSSGYEQYF.

The J gene is TRBJ2-5, the V gene TRBV10-2, with D possibly matching TRBD1 (6 bases). This CDR3 region has 13 residues. With 5 bases removed from V and 0 bases from J, the gap between germline ends came to 7 bases. CDR1 is WSHSY, CDR2 SAAADI, per germline. The CDR3 DNA follows: TGCGCCAGCAGTACAGGGTACCAAGAGACCCAGTACTTC. Amino acids: CASSTGYQETQYF.

V usage is TRBV18 and J usage is TRBJ1-2; D perhaps matches TRBD1 (6 bases). Germline lookup yields CDR1 KGHSH and CDR2 LQKENI. Trimming took 3 bases from V and 1 from J, leaving 15 bases between them. The CDR3 extends over 16 amino acids. The CDR3: CASSPMRGTDNYGYTF. CDR3 DNA sequence: TGTGCCAGCTCACCTATGAGGGGGACGGATAACTATGGCTACACCTTC.